This T cell receptor (beta chain) was obtained from a study of vaccination and CD4 T cells after COVID-19. The Oncomine TCR Beta short-read assay was applied to DNA of cultured CD4+ T cells. In TCRdb, the PCR reads were re-called with MiXCR into one record per CDR3 protein. The profile shows roughly 4,600 distinct CDR3 sequences, approximately 57% of them singletons. Treatment in this sample: 10-day PBMC culture with coronavirus spike peptide pools or control peptides (ViraFEST assay). An unexposed donor provided the CD4+ T cells, which were collected before the COVID-19 pandemic (2011-2018). Culture of around 2 million PBMCs per well took place with around 10 IU/ml IL-2 and around 10 ug/ml peptide pools. Germline CDR1 reads MNHEY; CDR2 reads SMNVEV (reference sequence). CDR3 length: 14 residues. V was shortened by 5 bases and J by 5 bases, with 13 bases between the two germline ends. This clonotype has just a few counts. The antigen remains undetermined.

The sample consisted of CD4+ T cells from blood, cultured in vitro. The TCR originated in a human donor in good health. The gene calls are TRBV27 and TRBJ1-5; the D gene is possibly TRBD1 (5 bases). The CDR3 nucleotides are TGTGCCAGCAGTAACTCTAGGGGCCATCAGCCCCAGCATTTT. It is translated as CASSNSRGHQPQHF.